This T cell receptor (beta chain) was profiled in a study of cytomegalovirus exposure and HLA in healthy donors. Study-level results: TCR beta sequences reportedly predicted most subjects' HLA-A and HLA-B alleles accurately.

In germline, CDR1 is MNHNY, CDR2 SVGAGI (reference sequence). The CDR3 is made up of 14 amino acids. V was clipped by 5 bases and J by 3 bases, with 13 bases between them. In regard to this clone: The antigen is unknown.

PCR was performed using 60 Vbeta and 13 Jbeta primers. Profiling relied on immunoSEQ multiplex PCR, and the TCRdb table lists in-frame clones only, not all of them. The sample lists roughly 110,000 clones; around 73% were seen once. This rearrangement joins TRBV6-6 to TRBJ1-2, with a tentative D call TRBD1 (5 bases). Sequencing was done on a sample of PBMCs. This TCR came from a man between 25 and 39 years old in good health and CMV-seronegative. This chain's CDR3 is CASSGGGGDYGYTF. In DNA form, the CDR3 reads TGTGCCAGCAGTGGGGGTGGGGGGGACTATGGCTACACCTTC.